This entry features one TCR beta chain sequence. The sample originates from a study of chemoradiotherapy in HPV16-positive cancers. Trimming took 3 bases from V and 4 from J; bases not matched to a gene: 5. The germline gives CDR1 LGHNA, CDR2 YSLEER. This CDR3 contains 15 residues. The method was immunoSEQ multiplex PCR; TCRdb's version includes in-frame clones alone and lacks a portion of them. Here the sample spans some 930 clones, approximately 84% being singletons. The source of this sequence is a human donor with HPV-associated anogenital cancer. Sequenced material: tumor tissue, taken from a patient who underwent chemoradiotherapy. The rearrangement joins TRBV4-3 to TRBJ2-7, with 11 bases aligning to TRBD2. CDR3 protein: CASSQASGGLYEQYF. As DNA, the CDR3 is TGCGCCAGCAGCCAGGCTAGCGGGGGGCTTTACGAGCAGTACTTC.